This T cell receptor (beta chain) was recorded in a study of CD8+CD57+ T cells in acquired aplastic anemia. In the study overall: The DNA of sorted CD4+ and CD8+ cells averaged roughly 3.2 ug.

Investigators profiled TCR beta VDJ and CDR3 from genomic DNA template. Via MiXCR, TCRdb re-called the reads, giving one row per CDR3 protein. Of 200,000 or so distinct CDR3 sequences in the sample, 55% to 70% are singletons; the top ten hold around 45%. Notes on the study in general: Between the patient and control groups, CD8+ Simpson's diversity did not differ significantly. Twenty-nine sequences, all CD8+ CDR3, were shared between patients and controls.

Concerning this clonotype itself: Its antigen is not identified.

Germline assignment: CDR1 SEHNR and CDR2 FQNEAQ (reference sequence). Trimming shortened V by 4 bases and J by 2 bases, and 14 bases separated the two germline ends. This CDR3 is built from 15 residues. This rearrangement joins TRBV7-9 to TRBJ1-1, with a tentative D call TRBD1 (6 bases). The TCR comes from a human donor with severe aplastic anemia or a healthy control (not recorded which). The sample taken for sequencing was sorted CD4+, CD8+, or CD8+CD57+ T cells (not recorded which) from PBMCs. Here the CDR3 DNA reads TGTGCCAGCAGCTCCGGGGGGGGCGGTAACACTGAAGCTTTCTTT. Residues: CASSSGGGGNTEAFF. The full variable domain, in which reference TRBV7-9 and TRBJ1-1 provide the parts outside the CDR3, is DTGVSQNPRHKITKRGQNVTFRCDPISEHNRLYWYRQTLGQGPEFLTYFQNEAQLEKSRLLSDRFSAERPKGSFSTLEIQRTEQGDSAMYLCASSSGGGGNTEAFFGQGTRLTVV.